This T cell receptor beta chain is drawn from a study of PD-L1 blockade in urothelial cancer. About the study: Atezolizumab was started by patients in 2014 at 1,200 mg intravenously every 3 weeks. Among blood samples, the median T cell count was some 140,000. Timepoints chosen for blood analysis were 3 weeks (second dose) and 6 weeks after treatment start.

Every patient provided from 1 to 8 samples, collected pretreatment and on-treatment. Generated by immunoSEQ multiplex PCR, the TCRdb table keeps only in-frame clones and is missing some. The sample lists some 15,000 clones; around nine tenths were seen once. Germline V gene sequence: CDR1 ENHRY, CDR2 SYGVKD. The CDR3 totals 14 residues. V shed 7 bases, J shed 4 bases, and the junction held 3 bases outside the gene matches. The chain employs TRBV10-3 and TRBJ2-2; 10 bases map to TRBD1. The sequenced sample was PBMCs, obtained around atezolizumab (anti-PD-L1) treatment. The TCR sequence derives from a man aged 65 to 79 with urothelial cancer. CDR3 sequence: CAITGQGITGELFF. DNA of the CDR3: TGTGCCATCACGGGACAGGGGATCACCGGGGAGCTGTTTTTT.